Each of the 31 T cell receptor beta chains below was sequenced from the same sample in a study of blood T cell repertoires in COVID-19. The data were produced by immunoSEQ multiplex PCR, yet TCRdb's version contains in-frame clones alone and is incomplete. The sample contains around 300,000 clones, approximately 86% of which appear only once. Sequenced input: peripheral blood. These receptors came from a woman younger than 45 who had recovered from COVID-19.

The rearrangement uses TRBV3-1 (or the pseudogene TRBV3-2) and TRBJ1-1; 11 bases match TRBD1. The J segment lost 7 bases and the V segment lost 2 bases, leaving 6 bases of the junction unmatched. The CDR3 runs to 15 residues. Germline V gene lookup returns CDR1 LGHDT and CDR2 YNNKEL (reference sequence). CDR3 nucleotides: TGTGCCAGCAGCCAACCGGACAGGGGGCGTAATGAAGCTTTCTTT. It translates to CASSQPDRGRNEAFF.

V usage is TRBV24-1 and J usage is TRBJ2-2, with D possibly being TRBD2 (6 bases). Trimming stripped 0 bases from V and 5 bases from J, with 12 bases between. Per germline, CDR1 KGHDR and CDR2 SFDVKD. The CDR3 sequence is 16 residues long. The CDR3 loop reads CATSDLVGGGTGELFF. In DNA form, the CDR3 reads TGTGCCACCAGTGATTTGGTCGGAGGAGGGACCGGGGAGCTGTTTTTT.

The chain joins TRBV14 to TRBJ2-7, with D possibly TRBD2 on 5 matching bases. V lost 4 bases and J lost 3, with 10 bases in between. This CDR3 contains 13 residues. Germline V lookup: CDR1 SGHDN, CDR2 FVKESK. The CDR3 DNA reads TGTGCCAGCAGCCGCGGGCCTTTCTACGAGCAGTACTTC. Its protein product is CASSRGPFYEQYF.

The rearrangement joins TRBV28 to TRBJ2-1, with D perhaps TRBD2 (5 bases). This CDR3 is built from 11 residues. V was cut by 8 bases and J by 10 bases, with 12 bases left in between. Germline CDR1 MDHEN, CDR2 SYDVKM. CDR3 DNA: TGTGCCAGCGGGGAGTCACAGGAGCAGTTCTTC. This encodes CASGESQEQFF. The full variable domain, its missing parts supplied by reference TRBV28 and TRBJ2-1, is DVKVTQSSRYLVKRTGEKVFLECVQDMDHENMFWYRQDPGLGLRLIYFSYDVKMKEKGDIPEGYSVSREKKERFSLILESASTNQTSMYLCASGESQEQFFGPGTRLTVL.

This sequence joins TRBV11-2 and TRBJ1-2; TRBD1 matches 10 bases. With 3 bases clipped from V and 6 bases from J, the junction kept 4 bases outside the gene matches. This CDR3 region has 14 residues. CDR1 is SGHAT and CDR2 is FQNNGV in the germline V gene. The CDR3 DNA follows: TGTGCCAGCAGCTTCCCCGGGACAGGGGATGGCTACACCTTC. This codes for CASSFPGTGDGYTF.

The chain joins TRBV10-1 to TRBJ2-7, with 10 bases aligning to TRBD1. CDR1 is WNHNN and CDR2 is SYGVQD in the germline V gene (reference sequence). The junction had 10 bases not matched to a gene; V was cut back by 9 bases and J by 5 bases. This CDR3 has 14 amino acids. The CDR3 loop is CARYPGQGLDEQYF. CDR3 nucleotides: TGCGCCAGATATCCGGGACAGGGGTTAGACGAGCAGTACTTC.

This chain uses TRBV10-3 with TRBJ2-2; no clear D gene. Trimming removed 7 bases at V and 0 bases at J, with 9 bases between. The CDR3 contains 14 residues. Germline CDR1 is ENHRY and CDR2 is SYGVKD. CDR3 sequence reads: CAITSSPNTGELFF. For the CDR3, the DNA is TGTGCCATCACGTCGAGCCCGAACACCGGGGAGCTGTTTTTT.

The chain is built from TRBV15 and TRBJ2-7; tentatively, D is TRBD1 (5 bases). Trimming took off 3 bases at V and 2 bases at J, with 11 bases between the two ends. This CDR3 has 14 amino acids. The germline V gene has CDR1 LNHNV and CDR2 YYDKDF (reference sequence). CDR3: CATSSPGQTYEQYF. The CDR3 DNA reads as TGTGCCACCAGCAGCCCAGGGCAGACCTACGAGCAGTACTTC.

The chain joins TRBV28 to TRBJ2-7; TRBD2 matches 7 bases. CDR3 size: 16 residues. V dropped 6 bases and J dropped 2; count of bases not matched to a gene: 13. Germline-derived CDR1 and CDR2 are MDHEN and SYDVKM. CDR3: CASSPTALAVTYEQYF. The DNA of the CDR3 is TGTGCCAGCAGCCCAACAGCGCTAGCGGTAACCTACGAGCAGTACTTC.

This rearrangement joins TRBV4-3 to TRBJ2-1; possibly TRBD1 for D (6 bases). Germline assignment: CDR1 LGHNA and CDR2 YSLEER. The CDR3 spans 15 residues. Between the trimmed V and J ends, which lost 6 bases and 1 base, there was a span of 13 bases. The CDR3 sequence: CASSSYRASYNEQFF. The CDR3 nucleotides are TGCGCCAGCAGTTCCTACAGGGCTTCCTACAATGAGCAGTTCTTC.

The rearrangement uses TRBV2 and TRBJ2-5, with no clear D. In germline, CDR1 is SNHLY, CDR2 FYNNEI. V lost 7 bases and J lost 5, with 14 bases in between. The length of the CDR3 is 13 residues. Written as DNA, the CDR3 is TGTGCCAGCAAGAGGAGTCCCGGGGAGACCCAGTACTTC. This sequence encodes CASKRSPGETQYF.

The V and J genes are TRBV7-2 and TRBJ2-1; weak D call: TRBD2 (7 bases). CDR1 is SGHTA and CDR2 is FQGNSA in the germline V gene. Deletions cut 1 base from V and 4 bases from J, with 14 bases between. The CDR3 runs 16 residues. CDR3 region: CASSLVGGGLYNEQFF. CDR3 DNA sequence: TGTGCCAGCAGCTTAGTTGGCGGGGGCCTTTACAATGAGCAGTTCTTC. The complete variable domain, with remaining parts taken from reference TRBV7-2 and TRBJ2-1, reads GAGVSQSPSNKVTEKGKDVELRCDPISGHTALYWYRQSLGQGLEFLIYFQGNSAPDKSGLPSDRFSAERTGGSVSTLTIQRTQQEDSAVYLCASSLVGGGLYNEQFFGPGTRLTVL.

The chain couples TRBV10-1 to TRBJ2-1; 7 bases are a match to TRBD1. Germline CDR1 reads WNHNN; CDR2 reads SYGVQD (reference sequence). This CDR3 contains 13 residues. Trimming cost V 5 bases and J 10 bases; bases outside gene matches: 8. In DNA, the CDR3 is TGCGCCAGCAGTCTAGGACAGGTTGGCGAGCAGTTCTTC. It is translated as CASSLGQVGEQFF.

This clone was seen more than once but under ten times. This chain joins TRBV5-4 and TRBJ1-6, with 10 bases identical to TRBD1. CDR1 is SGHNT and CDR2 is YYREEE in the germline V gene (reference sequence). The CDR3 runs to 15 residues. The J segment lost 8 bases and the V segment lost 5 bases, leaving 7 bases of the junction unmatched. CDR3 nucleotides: TGTGCCAGCAGATTTGGAGGACAGGGGGATTCACCCCTCCACTTT. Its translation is CASRFGGQGDSPLHF. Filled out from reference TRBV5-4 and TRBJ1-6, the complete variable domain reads ETGVTQSPTHLIKTRGQQVTLRCSSQSGHNTVSWYQQALGQGPQFIFQYYREEENGRGNFPPRFSGLQFPNYSSELNVNALELDDSALYLCASRFGGQGDSPLHFGNGTRLTVT.

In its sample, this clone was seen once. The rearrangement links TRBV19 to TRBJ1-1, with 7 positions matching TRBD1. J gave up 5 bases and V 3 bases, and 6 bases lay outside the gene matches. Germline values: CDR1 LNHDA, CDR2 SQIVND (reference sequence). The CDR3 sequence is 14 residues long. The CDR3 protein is CASSIGTVGTEAFF. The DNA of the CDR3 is TGTGCCAGTAGTATCGGGACAGTGGGGACTGAAGCTTTCTTT. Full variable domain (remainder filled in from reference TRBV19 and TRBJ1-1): DGGITQSPKYLFRKEGQNVTLSCEQNLNHDAMYWYRQDPGQGLRLIYYSQIVNDFQKGDIAEGYSVSREKKESFPLTVTSAQKNPTAFYLCASSIGTVGTEAFFGQGTRLTVV.

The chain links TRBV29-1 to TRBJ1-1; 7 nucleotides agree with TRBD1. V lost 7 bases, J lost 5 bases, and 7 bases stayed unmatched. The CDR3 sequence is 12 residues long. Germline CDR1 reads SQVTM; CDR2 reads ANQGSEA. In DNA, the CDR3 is TGCAGCGCGCGACAGGGACGGACTGAAGCTTTCTTT. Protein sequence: CSARQGRTEAFF.

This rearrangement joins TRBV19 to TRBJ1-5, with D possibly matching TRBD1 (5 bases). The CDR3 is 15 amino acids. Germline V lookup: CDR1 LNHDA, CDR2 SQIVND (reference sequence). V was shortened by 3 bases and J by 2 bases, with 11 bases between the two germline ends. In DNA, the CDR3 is TGTGCCAGTAGTATGGATGGGGGGGGCAATCAGCCCCAGCATTTT. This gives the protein CASSMDGGGNQPQHF.

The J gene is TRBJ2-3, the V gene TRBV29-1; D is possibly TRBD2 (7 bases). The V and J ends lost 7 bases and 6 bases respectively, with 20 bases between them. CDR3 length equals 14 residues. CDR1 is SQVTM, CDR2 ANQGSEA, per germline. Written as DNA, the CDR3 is TGCAGCGCCTTGGGGGGGGCCGGATCGGATACGCAGTATTTT. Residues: CSALGGAGSDTQYF.

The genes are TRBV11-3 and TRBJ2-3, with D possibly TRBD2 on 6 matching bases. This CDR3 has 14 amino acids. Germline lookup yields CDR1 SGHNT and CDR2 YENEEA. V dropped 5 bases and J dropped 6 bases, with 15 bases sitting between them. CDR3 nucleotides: TGTGCCAGCAGCGGAACTCCCCGGGGGGATACGCAGTATTTT. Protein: CASSGTPRGDTQYF.

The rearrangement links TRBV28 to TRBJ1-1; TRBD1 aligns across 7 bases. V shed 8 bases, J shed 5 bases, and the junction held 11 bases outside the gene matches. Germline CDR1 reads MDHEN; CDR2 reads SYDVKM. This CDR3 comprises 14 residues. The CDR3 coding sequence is TGTGCCAGCTCGGAAGGGGGCGCGAGGACTGAAGCTTTCTTT. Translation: CASSEGGARTEAFF.

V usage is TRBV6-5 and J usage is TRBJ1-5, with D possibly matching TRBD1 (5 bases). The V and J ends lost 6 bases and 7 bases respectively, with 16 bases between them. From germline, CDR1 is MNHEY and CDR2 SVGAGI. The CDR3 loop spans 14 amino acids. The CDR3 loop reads CASSPDSYGQPQHF. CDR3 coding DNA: TGTGCCAGCAGCCCCGACAGCTATGGCCAGCCCCAGCATTTT.

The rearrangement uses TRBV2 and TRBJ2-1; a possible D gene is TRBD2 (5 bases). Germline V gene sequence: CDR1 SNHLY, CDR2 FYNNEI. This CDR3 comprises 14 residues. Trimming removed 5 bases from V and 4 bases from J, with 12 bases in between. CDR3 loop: CASSPSGLYNEQFF. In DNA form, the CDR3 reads TGTGCCAGCAGTCCCAGCGGCCTATACAATGAGCAGTTCTTC.

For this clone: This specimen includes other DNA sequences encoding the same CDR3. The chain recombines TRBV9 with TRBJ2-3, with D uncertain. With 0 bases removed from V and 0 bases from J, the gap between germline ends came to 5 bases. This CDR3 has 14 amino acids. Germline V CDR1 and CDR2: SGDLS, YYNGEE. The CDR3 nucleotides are TGTGCCAGCAGCGTAGGAGGTAGCACAGATACGCAGTATTTT. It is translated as CASSVGGSTDTQYF.

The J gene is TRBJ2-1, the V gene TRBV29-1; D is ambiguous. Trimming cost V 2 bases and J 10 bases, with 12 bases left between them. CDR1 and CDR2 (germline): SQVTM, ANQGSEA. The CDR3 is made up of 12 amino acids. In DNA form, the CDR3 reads TGCAGCGTTGAAACCCCCCGGAGCGAGCAGTTCTTC. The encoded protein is CSVETPRSEQFF.

CDR3 residues: CASSPMGLAVILGEQFF. The CDR3 DNA reads TGTGCCAGCAGCCCGATGGGACTAGCGGTCATACTCGGCGAGCAGTTCTTC. The chain has TRBV7-2 and TRBJ2-1, with 11 bases matching TRBD2. The junction had 16 bases not matched to a gene; V was cut back by 5 bases and J by 10 bases. CDR1 and CDR2 from the germline V gene are SGHTA and FQGNSA. This CDR3 is 17 amino acids long.

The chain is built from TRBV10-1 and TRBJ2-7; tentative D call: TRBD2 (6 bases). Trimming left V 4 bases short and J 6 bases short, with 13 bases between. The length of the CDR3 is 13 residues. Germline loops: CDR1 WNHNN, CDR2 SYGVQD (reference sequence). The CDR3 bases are TGCGCCAGCAGTGGGGACTCAGCCCCCGAGCAGTACTTC. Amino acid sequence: CASSGDSAPEQYF.

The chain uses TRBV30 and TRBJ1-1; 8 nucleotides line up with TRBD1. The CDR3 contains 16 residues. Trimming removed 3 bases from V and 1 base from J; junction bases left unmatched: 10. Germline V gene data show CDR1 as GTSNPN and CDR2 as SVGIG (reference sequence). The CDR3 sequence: CAWRGQTGGTNTEAFF. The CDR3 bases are TGTGCCTGGAGAGGCCAAACAGGGGGGACGAACACTGAAGCTTTCTTT.

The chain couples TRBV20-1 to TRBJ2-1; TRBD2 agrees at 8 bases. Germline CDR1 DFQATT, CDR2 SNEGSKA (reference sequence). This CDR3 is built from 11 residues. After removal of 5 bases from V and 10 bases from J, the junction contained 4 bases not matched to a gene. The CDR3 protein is CSAAGGGEQFF. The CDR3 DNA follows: TGCAGTGCTGCGGGGGGTGGCGAGCAGTTCTTC.

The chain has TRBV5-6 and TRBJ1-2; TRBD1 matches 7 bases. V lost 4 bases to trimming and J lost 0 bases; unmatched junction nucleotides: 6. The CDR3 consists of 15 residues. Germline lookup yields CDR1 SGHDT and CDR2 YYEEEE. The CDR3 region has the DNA TGTGCCAGCAGCCCAACAGGGGCAGCTAACTATGGCTACACCTTC. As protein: CASSPTGAANYGYTF.

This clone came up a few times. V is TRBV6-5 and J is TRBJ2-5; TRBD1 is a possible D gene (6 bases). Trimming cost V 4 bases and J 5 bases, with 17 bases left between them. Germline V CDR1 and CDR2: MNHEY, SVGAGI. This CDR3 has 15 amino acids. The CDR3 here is CASSSLRQEAETQYF. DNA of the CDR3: TGTGCCAGCAGTTCCCTCAGACAGGAGGCGGAGACCCAGTACTTC.

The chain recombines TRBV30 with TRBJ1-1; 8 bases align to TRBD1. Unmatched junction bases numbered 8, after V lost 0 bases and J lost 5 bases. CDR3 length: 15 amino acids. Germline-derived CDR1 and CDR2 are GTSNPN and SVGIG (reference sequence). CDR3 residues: CAWSVPGRGQTEAFF. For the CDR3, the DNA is TGTGCCTGGAGTGTACCCGGCAGGGGGCAAACTGAAGCTTTCTTT.